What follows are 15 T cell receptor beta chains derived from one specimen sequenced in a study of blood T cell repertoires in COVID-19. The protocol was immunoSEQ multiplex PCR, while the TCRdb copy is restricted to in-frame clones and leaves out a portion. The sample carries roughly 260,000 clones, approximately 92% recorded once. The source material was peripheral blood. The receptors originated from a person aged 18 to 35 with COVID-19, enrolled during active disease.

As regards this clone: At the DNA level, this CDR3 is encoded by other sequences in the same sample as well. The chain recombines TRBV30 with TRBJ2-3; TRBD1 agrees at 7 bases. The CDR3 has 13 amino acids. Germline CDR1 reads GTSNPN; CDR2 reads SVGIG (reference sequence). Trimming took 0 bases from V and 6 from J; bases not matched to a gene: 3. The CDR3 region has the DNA TGTGCCTGGAGTGTAAAGGGGGCGGATACGCAGTATTTT. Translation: CAWSVKGADTQYF.

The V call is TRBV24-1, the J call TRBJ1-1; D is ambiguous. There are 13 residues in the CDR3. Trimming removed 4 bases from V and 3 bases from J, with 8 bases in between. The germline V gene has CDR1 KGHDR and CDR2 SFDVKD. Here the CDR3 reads CATSDSQYTEAFF. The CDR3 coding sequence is TGTGCCACCAGTGACTCCCAGTACACTGAAGCTTTCTTT.

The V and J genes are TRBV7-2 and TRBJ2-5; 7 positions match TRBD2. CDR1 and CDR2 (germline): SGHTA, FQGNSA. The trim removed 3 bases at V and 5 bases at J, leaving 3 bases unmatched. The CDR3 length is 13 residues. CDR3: CASSFRGGETQYF. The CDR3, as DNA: TGTGCCAGCAGCTTTAGGGGAGGGGAGACCCAGTACTTC. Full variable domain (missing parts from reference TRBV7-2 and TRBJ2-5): GAGVSQSPSNKVTEKGKDVELRCDPISGHTALYWYRQSLGQGLEFLIYFQGNSAPDKSGLPSDRFSAERTGGSVSTLTIQRTQQEDSAVYLCASSFRGGETQYFGPGTRLLVL.

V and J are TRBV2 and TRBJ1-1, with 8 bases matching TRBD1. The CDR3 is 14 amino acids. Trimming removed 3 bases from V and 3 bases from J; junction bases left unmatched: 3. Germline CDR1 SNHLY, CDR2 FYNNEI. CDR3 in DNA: TGTGCCAGCAGTGACGACAGGGGTTACACTGAAGCTTTCTTT. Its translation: CASSDDRGYTEAFF.

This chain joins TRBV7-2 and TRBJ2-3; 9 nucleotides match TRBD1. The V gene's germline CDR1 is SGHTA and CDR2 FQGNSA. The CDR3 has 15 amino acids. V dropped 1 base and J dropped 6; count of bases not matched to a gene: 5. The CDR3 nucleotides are TGTGCCAGCAGCTTAGTCACCGGGACAGGGGATACGCAGTATTTT. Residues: CASSLVTGTGDTQYF.

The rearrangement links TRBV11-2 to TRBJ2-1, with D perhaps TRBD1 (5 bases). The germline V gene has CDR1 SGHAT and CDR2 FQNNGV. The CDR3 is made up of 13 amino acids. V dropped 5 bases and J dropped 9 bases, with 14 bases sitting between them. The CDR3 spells CASSGQGPSEQFF. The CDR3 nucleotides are TGTGCCAGCAGCGGTCAGGGCCCGAGTGAGCAGTTCTTC.

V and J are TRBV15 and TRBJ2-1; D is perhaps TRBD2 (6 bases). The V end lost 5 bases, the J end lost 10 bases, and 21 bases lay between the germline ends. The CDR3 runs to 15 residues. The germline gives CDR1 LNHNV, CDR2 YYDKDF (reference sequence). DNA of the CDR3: TGTGCCACCAGCCGCCGACGGGACTCCGAGAGAGAGCAGTTCTTC. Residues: CATSRRRDSEREQFF. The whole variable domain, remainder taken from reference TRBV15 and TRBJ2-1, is DAMVIQNPRYQVTQFGKPVTLSCSQTLNHNVMYWYQQKSSQAPKLLFHYYDKDFNNEADTPDNFQSRRPNTSFCFLDIRSPGLGDTAMYLCATSRRRDSEREQFFGPGTRLTVL.

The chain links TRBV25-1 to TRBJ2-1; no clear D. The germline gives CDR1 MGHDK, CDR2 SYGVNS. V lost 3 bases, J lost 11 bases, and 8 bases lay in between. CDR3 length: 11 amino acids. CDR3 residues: CASSDERKQFF. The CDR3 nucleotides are TGTGCCAGCAGTGATGAGCGTAAGCAGTTCTTC. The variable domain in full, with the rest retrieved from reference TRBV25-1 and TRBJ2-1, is EADIYQTPRYLVIGTGKKITLECSQTMGHDKMYWYQQDPGMELHLIHYSYGVNSTEKGDLSSESTVSRIRTEHFPLTLESARPSHTSQYLCASSDERKQFFGPGTRLTVL.

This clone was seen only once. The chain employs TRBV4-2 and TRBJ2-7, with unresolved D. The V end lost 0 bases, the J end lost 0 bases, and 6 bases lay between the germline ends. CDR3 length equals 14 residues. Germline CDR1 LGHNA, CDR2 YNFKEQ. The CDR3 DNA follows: TGTGCCAGCAGCCAAGAGACTCCCTCCTACGAGCAGTACTTC. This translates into CASSQETPSYEQYF.

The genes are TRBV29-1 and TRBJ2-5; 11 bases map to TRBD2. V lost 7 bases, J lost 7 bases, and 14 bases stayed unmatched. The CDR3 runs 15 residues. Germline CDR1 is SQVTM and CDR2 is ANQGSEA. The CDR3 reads CSGVWGLAAFRTQYF. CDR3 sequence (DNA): TGCAGCGGGGTATGGGGACTAGCGGCGTTTAGGACCCAGTACTTC.

The CDR3 DNA is TGTGCCAGCAGCCCTAGACAGCCTGGATCCCTAATATATTTT. This sequence encodes CASSPRQPGSLIYF. V is TRBV7-9 and J is TRBJ1-3; D perhaps matches TRBD1 (5 bases). Germline V gene sequence: CDR1 SEHNR, CDR2 FQNEAQ (reference sequence). V lost 5 bases and J 13 bases, leaving 21 bases between the germline ends. This CDR3 is 14 amino acids long.

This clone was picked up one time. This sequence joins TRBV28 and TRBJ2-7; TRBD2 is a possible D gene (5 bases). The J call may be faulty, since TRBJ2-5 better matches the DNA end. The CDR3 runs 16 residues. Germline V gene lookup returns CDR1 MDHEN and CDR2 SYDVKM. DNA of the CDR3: TGTGCCAGCAGTTTATCGGACTGGAGGCTTCAAGAGACCCAGTACTTC. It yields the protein CASSLSDWRLQETQYF.

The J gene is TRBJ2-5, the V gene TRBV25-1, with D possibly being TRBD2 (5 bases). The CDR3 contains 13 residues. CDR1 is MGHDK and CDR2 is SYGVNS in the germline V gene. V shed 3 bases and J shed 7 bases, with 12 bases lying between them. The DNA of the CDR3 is TGTGCCAGCAGTGACGCGGGCGCCCCGACCCAGTACTTC. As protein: CASSDAGAPTQYF.

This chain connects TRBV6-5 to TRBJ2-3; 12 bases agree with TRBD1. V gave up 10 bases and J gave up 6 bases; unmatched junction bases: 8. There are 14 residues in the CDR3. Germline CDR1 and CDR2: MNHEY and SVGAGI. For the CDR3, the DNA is TGTGCCACCGGGACAGGGGGCGCGTGGGATACGCAGTATTTT. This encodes CATGTGGAWDTQYF.

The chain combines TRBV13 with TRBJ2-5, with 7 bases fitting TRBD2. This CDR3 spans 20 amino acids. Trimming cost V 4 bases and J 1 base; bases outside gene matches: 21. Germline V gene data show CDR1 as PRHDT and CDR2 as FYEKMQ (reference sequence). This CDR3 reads CASSSPAGRENDRVQETQYF. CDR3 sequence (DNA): TGTGCCAGCAGCTCCCCTGCGGGGCGGGAGAATGATAGGGTCCAAGAGACCCAGTACTTC.